The clone carrying this TCR beta chain was recorded once. Antigen: not known. TCRdb's table, derived via immunoSEQ multiplex PCR, lists solely in-frame clones and lacks some. The table has 29,000 or so clones, 90% to 95% seen once; the top ten hold just over 0.7%. V shed 2 bases and J shed 4 bases, with 17 bases lying between them. CDR1 and CDR2 from the germline V gene are SGHTA and FQGNSA. CDR3 length: 17 amino acids. The sample originates from a study of graft-versus-host responses after intestinal transplantation. Looking at the study overall: Transplants given to recipients were multivisceral, liver-intestinal, or isolated intestinal. Induction with anti-thymocyte globulin, then tacrolimus and steroids for roughly three years, was given to all recipients. Study observations and caveats: Recipient-marrow GvH clones were detected, some having first appeared in ileum or blood.

Sequenced here: PBMCs, sampled about 70 days after intestinal transplant. V usage is TRBV7-2 and J usage is TRBJ2-2; weak D call: TRBD2 (5 bases). This clonotype was sampled from a human patient who received an intestinal transplant, so some T cells may come from the graft donor. The CDR3 here is CASSLKVLWESTGELFF. The CDR3 DNA reads as TGTGCCAGCAGCTTAAAAGTTTTGTGGGAGAGCACCGGGGAGCTGTTTTTT.